Following are 3 T cell receptor beta chains from one sample sequenced in a study of blood T cell repertoires in COVID-19. Libraries were prepared by immunoSEQ multiplex PCR; TCRdb keeps only in-frame clonotypes and omits some of them. The table includes tens of thousands of clones, over 70% detected once. Material for sequencing was peripheral blood. Source of these receptors: a man older than 75 with acute or convalescent COVID-19.

The chain combines TRBV7-9 with TRBJ2-7, with D tentatively TRBD1 (8 bases). Germline V gene sequence: CDR1 SEHNR, CDR2 FQNEAQ (reference sequence). V gave up 4 bases and J gave up 2 bases, with 18 bases separating them. The CDR3 runs to 16 residues. CDR3 nucleotides: TGTGCCAGCAGCTCCAGGGGGGGGACAGGAGCCTACGAGCAGTACTTC. It translates to CASSSRGGTGAYEQYF.

This chain connects TRBV6-5 to TRBJ2-3, with 10 positions matching TRBD1. V was pared by 8 bases and J by 4 bases, with 6 bases of the junction left unmatched. The CDR3 consists of 14 residues. Per the germline V gene, CDR1 is MNHEY and CDR2 is SVGAGI. DNA for the CDR3: TGTGCCAGCTGGCTCGGACAGGGGGCAGATACGCAGTATTTT. This codes for CASWLGQGADTQYF.

This rearrangement joins TRBV12-3 or TRBV12-4 to TRBJ2-5, with TRBD2 identical over 9 bases. The V and J ends lost 3 bases and 5 bases, in that order; junction bases with no gene match: 1. There are 13 residues in the CDR3. The chain's CDR3 is CASSFGLAETQYF. The CDR3 region has the DNA TGTGCCAGCAGTTTCGGACTAGCGGAGACCCAGTACTTC.